This T cell receptor beta chain appears in the sequencing data of a study of blood T cell repertoires in COVID-19. About the study: Collection of acute and convalescent COVID-19 samples took place in the United States, Italy and Spain.

The J segment lost 3 bases and the V segment lost 6 bases, leaving 4 bases of the junction unmatched. This CDR3 is built from 13 residues. Germline CDR1 is MNHEY and CDR2 is SVGAGI. As processed by the authors: Amplified reference gene primers provided the basis for estimating nucleated cell counts. Sequencing used immunoSEQ multiplex PCR; TCRdb keeps in-frame clones, though not all of them. D and trimming come from the DNA, and the V and J calls and clone size come from that table. The sample consists of more than 80,000 clones, roughly four fifths of them appearing once. Source material: peripheral blood. The rearrangement joins TRBV6-5 to TRBJ1-2, with 7 positions matching TRBD1. This TCR was recovered from a middle-aged man with active or convalescent COVID-19. CDR3: CASSSGQDYGYTF. DNA of the CDR3: TGTGCCAGCAGCTCCGGACAGGACTATGGCTACACCTTC.